Listed below are T cell receptor beta chains from one sample, sequenced in a study of regulatory T cells in long-lasting Graves disease. In TCRdb, the multiplex PCR reads were re-called with MiXCR into one record per CDR3 protein. The sample shows about 210,000 distinct CDR3 sequences, about 19% of them seen only once. This same sample was also taken into another study, of T cells in Graves' hyperthyroidism and ophthalmopathy.

Sequenced material: peripheral blood mononuclear cells (PBMCs), taken at new diagnosis, from a patient treated with antithyroid drugs. The receptors here all came from a woman between 25 and 40 years old with Graves disease. Both conserved end residues are part of each CDR3. Each record gives: V gene, D gene, clone size, J gene, CDR3 DNA, CDR3 protein. The D gene is left open where the match is weak. Clone sizes are given selectively: once, few, many, or a class where the clone is expanded.

V: TRBV2
D: TRBD2
size: .
J: TRBJ2-7
DNA: TGTGCCAGCAGTGAAAGGCGGGAGGGCTACGAGCAGTGCTTC
CDR3: CASSERREGYEQCF

V: TRBV5-4
D: TRBD1
size: many
J: TRBJ1-6
DNA: TGTGCCAGCAGCAATACTCCGGGACAGGGCTATAATTCACCCCTCCACTTT
CDR3: CASSNTPGQGYNSPLHF

V: TRBV28
D: .
size: many
J: TRBJ1-6
DNA: TGTGCCAGCAGACCGGACAGCACCTATAATTCACCCCTCCACTTT
CDR3: CASRPDSTYNSPLHF

V: TRBV5-1
D: .
size: many
J: TRBJ2-2
DNA: TGTGCCAGCAGCTTCAGGAACACCGGGGAGCTGTTTTTT
CDR3: CASSFRNTGELFF

V: TRBV6-1
D: .
size: many
J: TRBJ2-6
DNA: TGTGCCAGCAGTGAATGGGGAACTGGGGCCAACGTCCTGACTTTC
CDR3: CASSEWGTGANVLTF

V: TRBV2
D: TRBD1
size: many
J: TRBJ2-1
DNA: TGTGCCAGCAGTTGGACAGGGAACAATGAGCAGTTCTTC
CDR3: CASSWTGNNEQFF

V: TRBV7-3
D: TRBD1
size: many
J: TRBJ1-2
DNA: TGTGCCAGCAGCCACTCAGGGGGGTATGGCTACACCTTC
CDR3: CASSHSGGYGYTF

V: TRBV12-3/TRBV12-4
D: .
size: .
J: TRBJ2-7
DNA: TGTGCCAGCAGTTTAGGGTGGGGGGCCTACGAGCAGTACTTC
CDR3: CASSLGWGAYEQYF

V: TRBV6-1
D: .
size: many
J: TRBJ1-4
DNA: TGTGCCGCGGGGGGAGCTAATGAAAAACTGTTTTTT
CDR3: CAAGGANEKLFF

V: TRBV28
D: TRBD2
size: .
J: TRBJ2-5
DNA: TGTGCCAGCAGTTTTCGGCTAGCGGGAGAAGGGGAGACCCAGTACTTC
CDR3: CASSFRLAGEGETQYF

V: TRBV28
D: .
size: many
J: TRBJ2-7
DNA: TGTGCCAGCAGTTTACGGCTGGGCAGGTCCTACGAGCAGTACTTC
CDR3: CASSLRLGRSYEQYF

V: TRBV6-2/TRBV6-3
D: TRBD2
size: .
J: TRBJ2-5
DNA: TGTGCCAGCAGTTACTCCGCGGGAGACCAAGAGACCCAGTACTTC
CDR3: CASSYSAGDQETQYF

V: TRBV19
D: TRBD1
size: .
J: TRBJ2-2
DNA: TGTGCCAGTAGGGGGGGACAGGCAGGCGGGGAGCTGTTTTTT
CDR3: CASRGGQAGGELFF

V: TRBV20-1
D: TRBD2
size: many
J: TRBJ2-7
DNA: TGCAGTGCTAGAGAGTCCGCGGGAGCGAGGGCCTACGAGCAGTACTTC
CDR3: CSARESAGARAYEQYF

V: TRBV11-2
D: TRBD1
size: many
J: TRBJ1-1
DNA: TGTGCCAGCAGCTTAGTGGCGGGGGGACAGGCCGGGAACACTGAAGCTTTCTTT
CDR3: CASSLVAGGQAGNTEAFF

V: TRBV27
D: TRBD1
size: .
J: TRBJ2-7
DNA: TGTGCCAGCAGTTTAGTACAGGGGGTTGGGGAGCAGTACTTC
CDR3: CASSLVQGVGEQYF

V: TRBV2
D: .
size: .
J: TRBJ1-5
DNA: TGTGCCAGCAGTTCACAGGGACGTTTAGGTTCGTTCCAGCCCCAGCATTTT
CDR3: CASSSQGRLGSFQPQHF

V: TRBV2
D: .
size: many
J: TRBJ1-5
DNA: TGTGCCAGCAGTGATAGACAGCCGATCAATCAGCCCCAGCATTTT
CDR3: CASSDRQPINQPQHF

V: TRBV28
D: TRBD1
size: .
J: TRBJ1-6
DNA: TGTGCCAGCAGTCCCCCTGACAGGGGAAATTCACCCCTCCACTTT
CDR3: CASSPPDRGNSPLHF

V: TRBV27
D: TRBD2
size: .
J: TRBJ2-1
DNA: TGTGCCAGCAGTTTATTAGGGCTCCTAGCGGGGAGATACAATGAGCAGTTCTTC
CDR3: CASSLLGLLAGRYNEQFF

V: TRBV12-3/TRBV12-4
D: TRBD1
size: once
J: TRBJ1-5
DNA: TGTGCCAGCAGTTTAACAGGGGTACGACAGCCCCAGCATTTT
CDR3: CASSLTGVRQPQHF

V: TRBV9
D: .
size: many
J: TRBJ2-7
DNA: TGTGCCAGCAGCCCAGGGGACATTGTAACCTACGAGCAGTACTTC
CDR3: CASSPGDIVTYEQYF

V: TRBV12-3/TRBV12-4
D: .
size: many
J: TRBJ2-1
DNA: TGTGCCAGCAGTTTGCGGGGTATCCTAGACAATGAGCAGTTCTTC
CDR3: CASSLRGILDNEQFF

V: TRBV12-3/TRBV12-4
D: .
size: many
J: TRBJ2-7
DNA: TGTGCCAGCAGTTTGACGGCGAGCTCCTACGAGCAGTACTTC
CDR3: CASSLTASSYEQYF

V: TRBV4-1
D: .
size: many
J: TRBJ2-2
DNA: TGCGCCAGCAGCCAAGGGACGGGGTCGGCCGGGGAGCTGTTTTTT
CDR3: CASSQGTGSAGELFF

V: TRBV9
D: .
size: .
J: TRBJ2-1
DNA: TGTGCCAGCAGCGTAGAACTCTTCTCCTACAGTGAGCAGTTCTTC
CDR3: CASSVELFSYSEQFF

V: TRBV30
D: .
size: many
J: TRBJ2-5
DNA: TGTGCCTGGAGTGTAGGGTCTATGGGGGAGACCCAGTACTTC
CDR3: CAWSVGSMGETQYF

V: TRBV3-1
D: TRBD1
size: many
J: TRBJ1-2
DNA: TGTGCCAGCAGCAGGGACAGGGGGCAGCTCTATGGCTACACCTTC
CDR3: CASSRDRGQLYGYTF

V: TRBV2
D: TRBD1
size: .
J: TRBJ1-1
DNA: TGTGCCAGCAGTGAAGCGACAGGGTACACTGAAGCTTTCTTT
CDR3: CASSEATGYTEAFF

V: TRBV19
D: .
size: many
J: TRBJ2-7
DNA: TGTGCCACTCTCGACGGAGTATCCTACGAGCAGTACTTC
CDR3: CATLDGVSYEQYF

V: TRBV30
D: .
size: many
J: TRBJ1-2
DNA: TGTGCCTTTGAACCCAGGGTCGGGGGCTATGGCTACACCTTC
CDR3: CAFEPRVGGYGYTF

V: TRBV20-1
D: TRBD2
size: many
J: TRBJ2-1
DNA: TGCAGTGCTAGAGTTCGGAGTAGCGGGAGTAAGAATGAGCAGTTCTTC
CDR3: CSARVRSSGSKNEQFF

V: TRBV25-1
D: .
size: .
J: TRBJ1-2
DNA: TGTGCCAGCAGTGACGGGAGAGCCCCCCTAAGCCATGGCTACACCTTC
CDR3: CASSDGRAPLSHGYTF

V: TRBV12-3/TRBV12-4
D: .
size: many
J: TRBJ1-5
DNA: TGTGCCAGCAGTTTAGGGCAGTACAATCAGCCCCAGCATTTT
CDR3: CASSLGQYNQPQHF

V: TRBV29-1
D: .
size: many
J: TRBJ2-1
DNA: TGCAGCGTTGTTGAGGGGGGAGAGTACAATGAGCAGTTCTTC
CDR3: CSVVEGGEYNEQFF

V: TRBV27
D: TRBD2
size: many
J: TRBJ2-3
DNA: TGTGCCAGCAGTCCCTTAGCGGGAGTAGCAGATACGCAGTATTTT
CDR3: CASSPLAGVADTQYF

V: TRBV19
D: .
size: few
J: TRBJ1-5
DNA: TGTGCCAGTAGTATTCCGCGGGGGGGAAAGGCCAATCAGCCCCAGCATTTT
CDR3: CASSIPRGGKANQPQHF

V: TRBV5-1
D: .
size: .
J: TRBJ1-1
DNA: TGCGCCAGCAGCTTGGACGGGACACTCAACACTGAAGCTCTCTTT
CDR3: CASSLDGTLNTEALF

V: TRBV20-1
D: TRBD1
size: many
J: TRBJ2-5
DNA: TGCAGTGCGGAACAGGGGGCGGTGGAGACCCAGTACTTC
CDR3: CSAEQGAVETQYF

V: TRBV9
D: .
size: many
J: TRBJ1-1
DNA: TGTGCCAGCAGCACCCGATCGGTGAACACTGAAGCTTTCTTT
CDR3: CASSTRSVNTEAFF

V: TRBV12-3/TRBV12-4
D: .
size: many
J: TRBJ1-2
DNA: TGTGCCAGCAGGTCGCGGGGTAACTATGGCTACACCTTC
CDR3: CASRSRGNYGYTF

V: TRBV6-5
D: .
size: many
J: TRBJ1-4
DNA: TGTGCCAGCAGTTACACCGGCCCAGGAAGGGAAAAACTGTTTTTT
CDR3: CASSYTGPGREKLFF

V: TRBV28
D: TRBD2
size: medium-sized
J: TRBJ2-3
DNA: TGTGCCAGCAGTTCGATTATCCGGACTAGCGGGAGCACAGATACGCAGTATTTT
CDR3: CASSSIIRTSGSTDTQYF

V: TRBV7-8
D: .
size: many
J: TRBJ2-1
DNA: TGTGCCAGCAGCTTAGGGGAGATGGAGCAGTTCTTC
CDR3: CASSLGEMEQFF

V: TRBV2
D: TRBD1
size: .
J: TRBJ2-3
DNA: TGTGCCAGCAGACGGACAGGGGCAACGGGAGGCACAGATACGCAGTATTTT
CDR3: CASRRTGATGGTDTQYF

V: TRBV10-3
D: TRBD1
size: many
J: TRBJ1-3
DNA: TGTGCCATCAGCCGGGACAGGGTTGGCGGAAACACCATATATTTT
CDR3: CAISRDRVGGNTIYF

V: TRBV28
D: TRBD1
size: many
J: TRBJ1-4
DNA: TGTGCCAGCAGTGCAACCGGGACAGGGCCCGAAAAACTGTTTTTT
CDR3: CASSATGTGPEKLFF

V: TRBV12-3/TRBV12-4
D: .
size: many
J: TRBJ1-2
DNA: TGTGCCAGCAGTTTAGCCGGCACAGCTAACTATGGCTACACCTTC
CDR3: CASSLAGTANYGYTF

V: TRBV12-3/TRBV12-4
D: .
size: many
J: TRBJ1-1
DNA: TGTGCCACAGAGGGGGGCACTGAAGCTTTCTTT
CDR3: CATEGGTEAFF

V: TRBV9
D: .
size: many
J: TRBJ2-5
DNA: TGTGCCAGCAGCGCCGGGACTCACAACCAAGAGACCCAGTACTTC
CDR3: CASSAGTHNQETQYF

V: TRBV25-1
D: .
size: many
J: TRBJ2-7
DNA: TGTGCCAGCAGTGACCCAATCAGACCGGGCCACGAGCAGTACTTC
CDR3: CASSDPIRPGHEQYF

V: TRBV29-1
D: TRBD1
size: many
J: TRBJ1-2
DNA: TGCAGCGTTACACAGGGGCCCTATGGCTACACCTTC
CDR3: CSVTQGPYGYTF

V: TRBV20-1
D: TRBD1
size: many
J: TRBJ1-2
DNA: TGCAGTGCCAGGGGGCGGAGCTATGGCTACACCTTC
CDR3: CSARGRSYGYTF

V: TRBV9
D: TRBD2
size: many
J: TRBJ2-5
DNA: TGTGCCAGCAGCTCCAGGGAAGCGGGACCAAAGACCCAGTACTTC
CDR3: CASSSREAGPKTQYF

V: TRBV6-1
D: .
size: many
J: TRBJ1-1
DNA: TGTGCCAGCAGTGAAGCCTGGGAACTCATGAACACTGAAGCTTTCTTT
CDR3: CASSEAWELMNTEAFF

V: TRBV2
D: .
size: many
J: TRBJ2-3
DNA: TGTGCCAGCAGTGAATTCGGCCATAGCACAGATACGCAGTATTTT
CDR3: CASSEFGHSTDTQYF